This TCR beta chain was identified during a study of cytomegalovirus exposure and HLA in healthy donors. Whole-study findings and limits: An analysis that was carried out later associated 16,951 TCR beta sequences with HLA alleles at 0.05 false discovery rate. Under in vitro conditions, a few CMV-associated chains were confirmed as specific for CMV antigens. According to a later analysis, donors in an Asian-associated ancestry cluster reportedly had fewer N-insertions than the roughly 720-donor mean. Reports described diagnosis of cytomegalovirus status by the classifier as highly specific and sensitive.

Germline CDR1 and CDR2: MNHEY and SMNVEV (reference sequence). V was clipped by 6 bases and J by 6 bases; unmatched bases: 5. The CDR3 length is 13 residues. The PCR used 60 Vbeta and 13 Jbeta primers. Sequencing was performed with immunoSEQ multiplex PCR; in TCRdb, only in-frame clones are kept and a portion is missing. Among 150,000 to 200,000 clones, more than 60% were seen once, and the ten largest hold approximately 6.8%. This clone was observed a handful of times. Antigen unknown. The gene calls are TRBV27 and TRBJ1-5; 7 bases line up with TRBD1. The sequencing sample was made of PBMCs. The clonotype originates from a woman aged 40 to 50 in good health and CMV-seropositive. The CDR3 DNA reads TGTGCCAGCAGCCCGGACAGGAGTCAGCCCCAGCATTTT. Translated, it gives CASSPDRSQPQHF.